This T cell receptor beta chain was obtained from a study of early T cells in non-severe SARS-CoV-2 infection. Across the whole study: Sequencing targeted bulk RNA from unsorted whole blood, leaving chains unpaired.

This CDR3 has 16 amino acids. The V gene's germline CDR1 is GTSNPN and CDR2 SVGIG (reference sequence). V was pared by 0 bases and J by 2 bases, with 6 bases of the junction left unmatched. TCRdb independently ran MiXCR on the 5' RACE reads; one entry per CDR3 protein. The table lists about 48,000 distinct CDR3 sequences, around 7.7% of them singletons. This TCR was recovered from an adult who was a healthcare worker with PCR-confirmed SARS-CoV-2 infection or an uninfected control (not recorded which). Sequencing input: whole blood. The chain carries TRBV30 and TRBJ1-3; 8 positions match TRBD1. CDR3 nucleotide sequence: TGTGCCTGGAGTGTACCCGGGACAGGACCTGGAAACACCATATATTTT. This encodes CAWSVPGTGPGNTIYF.